This TCR beta chain is drawn from a study of identical twins (dated by TCRdb to about 2016). Study-wide context: The study deep-sequenced TCR alpha and beta repertoires from monozygotic twins, unrelated adults of various ages and cord blood to test whether fetal clonotypes persist. Replicate twin experiments were performed at different times using different library preparation protocols to rule out contamination. What the authors observed across the whole study: Invariant T cells such as MAIT and iNKT could partly confound zero-insertion analyses, though diverse VJ usage argued against this for most clonotypes. Fewer insertions were carried by abundant cord blood beta clonotypes; a weaker similar trend was observed in young adult naive repertoires, while no such trend was observed in memory repertoires. A weaker excess of twin sharing was found in beta out-of-frame sequences because the signal-to-noise ratio was lowered by fewer shared sequences. Because the same donors could not be followed over many years, the conclusions relied on cross-sectional statistical analysis. Compared with coincidental sharing between unrelated individuals, out-of-frame TCR alpha sequences shared between twins showed an excess of sequences with low generation probability. In monozygotic twins, recombination models systematically underestimated out-of-frame TCR alpha sharing, but the models matched the sharing seen between unrelated individuals.

Every donor in the study was a healthy Caucasian. The twin cohort comprised three pairs of female monozygotic twins, all aged about 18 to 29 years. Positive isolation kits from Invitrogen were used to isolate CD4+ and CD8+ T cell populations. From a lookup of the germline V gene (reference sequence), CDR1 and CDR2 are SEHNR and FQNEAQ. Including cysteine and phenylalanine, the CDR3 has 14 amino acids. Just CDR3 DNA is preserved here, 42 bases in frame from base 1. Between the V and J ends, shortened by 5 bases and 9 bases respectively, the junction contains 17 bases. Preparation of the library involved 5' RACE. The instrument given in TCRdb is Illumina HiSeq 2000. Template switching introduced a universal primer binding site; the final cDNA contained a unique molecular identifier, enabling accurate counting of TCR cDNA molecules. First-strand cDNA for TCR alpha and beta chains was synthesized from specific primers in the conserved constant-segment region. To control for contamination, every cDNA library carried two barcodes: a SMART-Mk sample barcode plus Illumina barcodes. Two successive PCR steps introduced TruSeq adapter sequences along with Illumina sample barcodes. Sequencing of the TCR alpha and beta cDNA libraries was done on the Illumina HiSeq platform using custom primers. The study's own analysis went as follows. MiGEC processed the raw reads to extract unique molecular identifiers, while MiXCR was used to determine the CDR3 positions. For each individual, recombination models were inferred using an EM algorithm with the repgenHMM and IGoR tools. The tcR package in R was used for shared clonotype analysis, with sharing normalized by the product of cloneset sizes. To study raw recombination without the effects of thymic and clonal selection, out-of-frame nonproductive sequences were analyzed. Using fastp trimming at Q25 and MiXCR clonotype assembly, TCRdb reanalyzed the public sequencing data and kept in-frame beta chains. Every entry covers one CDR3 protein and lists the most common genes and DNA from its rows. In this record, the V and J calls reflect TCRdb's handling and not the investigators' own analysis. The sample yields roughly 200,000 distinct CDR3 sequences; approximately 15% were counted once. The top ten clones comprise 35% to 45% of the sample.

About this clonotype: The target of this receptor is not known. The sample holds no much larger clone one base away, and base qualities are not on file.

The same data also contributed to another study, on T cells expressing NK-cell markers. The second publication reports: Three sorted T-cell subsets (CD3+CD56+NKG2C+, CD3+CD56+NKG2C- and CD3+CD56-NKG2C+) from fewer than 10 donors had their TCR beta-chain repertoires profiled. Seven of the eight sequenced donors were HCMV-seropositive and one was HCMV-seronegative. To restrict sorting to alphabetaTCR-expressing T cells, an anti-gammadeltaTCR antibody was added in several experiments. In roughly six donors, the dominant CD3+CD56+NKG2C+ clonotypes ranked among the top 10 CD8+ clonotypes, making up about 1.0-7.0% of CD8+ T cells. Those dominant clonotypes were again the most abundant among CD3+CD56-NKG2C+ cells in a few donors, at about 28.3-65%. It remained unclear whether the expanded NKG2C-expressing T cell clones were specific for HCMV antigens. All eight donors whose samples were sequenced were randomly selected healthy volunteers, three of them men and five women. To determine HCMV serostatus, a commercial ELISA kit was used to detect HCMV-specific IgG in serum. MIGEC handled demultiplexing of the reads and grouping by UMI, while MiTCR was used to assemble and quantify clonotypes. To exclude erroneous sequences, any TCR cDNA sequence not supported by at least two reads was discarded. Downstream repertoire analysis used the tcR package, and clonotypes were matched across fractions by CDR3 nucleotide sequence plus V segment. VDJmatch was used to annotate antigen specificity against VDJdb, with one amino acid substitution allowed in CDR3.

The rearrangement combines TRBV7-9 with TRBJ2-1, and the D gene may be TRBD2, 5 bases matching. This clonotype originated in a young woman in good health. Sequenced sample: CD8+ T cells sorted from blood. DNA sequence: TGTGCCAGCAGCGTTACTAGGGCCCTCACTGAGCAGTTCTTC. Translated, this is CASSVTRALTEQFF.